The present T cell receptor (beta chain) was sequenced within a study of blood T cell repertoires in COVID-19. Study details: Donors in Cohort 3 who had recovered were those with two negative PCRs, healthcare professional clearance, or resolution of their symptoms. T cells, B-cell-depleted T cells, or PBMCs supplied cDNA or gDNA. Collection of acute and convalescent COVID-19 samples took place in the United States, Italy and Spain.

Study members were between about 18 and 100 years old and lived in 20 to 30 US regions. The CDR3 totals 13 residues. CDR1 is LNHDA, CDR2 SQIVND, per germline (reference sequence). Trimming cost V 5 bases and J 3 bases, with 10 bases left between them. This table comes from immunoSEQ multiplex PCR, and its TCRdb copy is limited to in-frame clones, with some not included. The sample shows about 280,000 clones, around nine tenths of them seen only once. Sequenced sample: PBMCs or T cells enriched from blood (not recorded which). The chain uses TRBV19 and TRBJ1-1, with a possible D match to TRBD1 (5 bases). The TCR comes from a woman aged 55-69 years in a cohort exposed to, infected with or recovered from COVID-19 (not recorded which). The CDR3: CASSRKTDTEAFF. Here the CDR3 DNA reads TGTGCCAGTAGTCGTAAGACAGACACTGAAGCTTTCTTT.